A single sample is the source of the 20 T cell receptor beta chains below, sequenced in a study of T cell responses to AZD1222 COVID-19 vaccine. The table came from immunoSEQ multiplex PCR; TCRdb's copy has only in-frame clones and leaves some out. This table has tens of thousands of clones, 80% to 90% appearing once. The sequenced sample was peripheral blood, obtained 28 days after the second AZD1222 dose. Every receptor here comes from an adult who received the AZD1222 COVID-19 vaccine.

V is TRBV27 and J is TRBJ1-5; weak D call: TRBD1 (5 bases). The germline V and J ends were trimmed by 5 bases and 3 bases, with 14 bases remaining between them. CDR1 MNHEY and CDR2 SMNVEV come from the germline V gene (reference sequence). The CDR3 consists of 15 residues. The CDR3 spells CASSPGRGFNQPQHF. The CDR3 bases are TGTGCCAGCAGTCCGGGGAGGGGTTTCAATCAGCCCCAGCATTTT.

There are a few counts of this clone. This chain uses TRBV5-1 with TRBJ2-1, with a possible D match to TRBD1 (7 bases). V shed 3 bases and J shed 9 bases, with 13 bases lying between them. The V gene's germline CDR1 is SGHRS and CDR2 YFSETQ. The CDR3 totals 13 residues. Here the CDR3 DNA reads TGCGCCAGCAGCTCCAGGGGGGAAGTTGAGCAGTTCTTC. Translated, it gives CASSSRGEVEQFF.

This chain links TRBV6-4 with TRBJ2-2; D is unclear. The CDR3 runs to 14 residues. Germline CDR1 MRHNA, CDR2 SNTAGT. Trimming took 0 bases from V and 6 from J, leaving 8 bases between them. In nucleotides, the CDR3 is TGTGCCAGCAGTGACTCGAAGTGGTCCGGGGAGCTGTTTTTT. Its protein is CASSDSKWSGELFF.

CDR3 coding DNA: TGTGCCAGTAGTATAGACCTTGGCGCCACCATATATTTT. Its protein product is CASSIDLGATIYF. The chain uses TRBV19 and TRBJ1-3; no definite D call. Germline V gives CDR1 LNHDA, CDR2 SQIVND (reference sequence). V shed 0 bases and J shed 9 bases, with 9 bases lying between them. CDR3 length equals 13 residues.

The sample holds one count of this clone. The chain recombines TRBV13 with TRBJ2-5; no clear D. V dropped 2 bases and J dropped 5 bases, with 3 bases sitting between them. Looked up from germline, CDR1 is PRHDT and CDR2 is FYEKMQ (reference sequence). This CDR3 is 11 amino acids long. CDR3 residues: CASSLRETQYF. The CDR3 DNA follows: TGTGCCAGCAGCTTACGGGAGACCCAGTACTTC.

V usage is TRBV5-4 and J usage is TRBJ2-3; tentative D call: TRBD2 (5 bases). The CDR3 totals 17 residues. Trimming cost V 0 bases and J 0 bases, with 14 bases left between them. Germline V lookup: CDR1 SGHNT, CDR2 YYREEE (reference sequence). This CDR3 is CASSLGLRTSSTDTQYF. The CDR3 DNA sequence: TGTGCCAGCAGCTTGGGTTTAAGGACTTCCAGCACAGATACGCAGTATTTT.

The chain combines TRBV3-1 (or the pseudogene TRBV3-2) with TRBJ1-6, with TRBD1 identical over 8 bases. The V gene end was trimmed by 6 bases and the J gene end by 7 bases; junction bases not matched to a gene: 5. The CDR3 has 14 residues. Germline V gene data show CDR1 as LGHDT and CDR2 as YNNKEL (reference sequence). DNA for the CDR3: TGTGCCAGCAGTCTCGGACAGGGCAATTCACCCCTCCACTTT. Residues: CASSLGQGNSPLHF.

The chain links TRBV7-6 to TRBJ1-2; TRBD1 aligns across 7 bases. This CDR3 contains 16 residues. Per germline, CDR1 SGHVS and CDR2 FNYEAQ. Trimming at V came to 1 base and at J to 6 bases, leaving 11 bases not matched to a gene. For the CDR3, the DNA is TGTGCCAGCAGCTTAGGAAGTCAGGGGGTAATTCATGGCTACACCTTC. Its translation: CASSLGSQGVIHGYTF.

The chain couples TRBV27 to TRBJ2-3; 9 bases align to TRBD2. The CDR3 consists of 14 residues. J was trimmed by 3 bases and V by 6 bases; bases with no gene match: 4. Germline V gene sequence: CDR1 MNHEY, CDR2 SMNVEV (reference sequence). CDR3 DNA sequence: TGTGCCAGCAGGCTAGCGGGGACAACAGATACGCAGTATTTT. It translates to CASRLAGTTDTQYF.

This chain links TRBV5-1 with TRBJ1-2; 7 bases align to TRBD1. V shed 4 bases and J 7 bases; nucleotides not matched to a gene: 13. Germline values: CDR1 SGHRS, CDR2 YFSETQ. The CDR3 is made up of 15 amino acids. For the CDR3, the DNA is TGCGCCAGCAGCCCTTGGGCGACAGGGCAGGGTGGCTACACCTTC. This sequence encodes CASSPWATGQGGYTF. Complete variable domain (other parts from reference TRBV5-1 and TRBJ1-2): KAGVTQTPRYLIKTRGQQVTLSCSPISGHRSVSWYQQTPGQGLQFLFEYFSETQRNKGNFPGRFSGRQFSNSRSEMNVSTLELGDSALYLCASSPWATGQGGYTFGSGTRLTVV.

This chain links TRBV11-3 with TRBJ2-1, with 13 bases identical to TRBD2. The CDR3 has 16 amino acids. Trimming removed 5 bases from V and 10 bases from J; junction bases left unmatched: 11. Germline lookup yields CDR1 SGHNT and CDR2 YENEEA. CDR3 nucleotides: TGTGCCAGCAGCCCTCGGCCGGGGACTAGCGGGAACGAGCAGTTCTTC. It is translated as CASSPRPGTSGNEQFF. Full variable domain (missing parts from reference TRBV11-3 and TRBJ2-1): EAGVVQSPRYKIIEKKQPVAFWCNPISGHNTLYWYLQNLGQGPELLIRYENEEAVDDSQLPKDRFSAERLKGVDSTLKIQPAELGDSAVYLCASSPRPGTSGNEQFFGPGTRLTVL.

This sequence joins TRBV10-3 and TRBJ1-4; D is ambiguous. CDR3 length equals 11 residues. The germline V and J ends were trimmed by 2 bases and 8 bases, with 3 bases remaining between them. Germline V gene sequence: CDR1 ENHRY, CDR2 SYGVKD. Here the CDR3 reads CAISEGEKLFF. The CDR3 region has the DNA TGTGCCATCAGTGAGGGAGAAAAACTGTTTTTT.

The chain recombines TRBV27 with TRBJ1-6; no reliable D call. The CDR3 spans 13 residues. The V gene lost 5 bases and the J gene lost 6 bases, with 8 bases spanning the gap. CDR1 is MNHEY, CDR2 SMNVEV, per germline (reference sequence). The CDR3 sequence: CASSPLTNSPLHF. The DNA for the CDR3 is TGTGCCAGCAGTCCCCTCACTAATTCACCCCTCCACTTT.

The rearrangement uses TRBV5-1 and TRBJ2-5; D remains ambiguous. Germline values: CDR1 SGHRS, CDR2 YFSETQ. V lost 4 bases and J lost 1, with 11 bases in between. The CDR3 consists of 14 residues. As DNA, the CDR3 is TGCGCCAGCAGCGGGGTGTCGGGCCAAGAGACCCAGTACTTC. Protein: CASSGVSGQETQYF. Drawing the rest from reference TRBV5-1 and TRBJ2-5, the complete variable domain is KAGVTQTPRYLIKTRGQQVTLSCSPISGHRSVSWYQQTPGQGLQFLFEYFSETQRNKGNFPGRFSGRQFSNSRSEMNVSTLELGDSALYLCASSGVSGQETQYFGPGTRLLVL.

The gene calls are TRBV2 and TRBJ1-2; the D is unclear. The CDR3 covers 13 residues. CDR1 and CDR2 from the germline V gene are SNHLY and FYNNEI. V was clipped by 7 bases and J by 6 bases, with 15 bases between them. CDR3: CASIRTERDGYTF. The CDR3 DNA reads TGTGCCAGCATCCGAACCGAGCGGGATGGCTACACCTTC.

This rearrangement joins TRBV11-1 to TRBJ1-1, with a tentative D call TRBD1 (6 bases). Trimming removed 3 bases from V and 4 bases from J, with 12 bases in between. The CDR3 covers 14 residues. The V gene's germline CDR1 is SGHAT and CDR2 FQDESV (reference sequence). CDR3 nucleotides: TGTGCCAGCAGCTTCCTAAACAGGGCCACTGAAGCTTTCTTT. This codes for CASSFLNRATEAFF.

This clone was recorded a few times. This rearrangement joins TRBV18 to TRBJ1-6; D possibly corresponds to TRBD1 (6 bases). V was pared by 3 bases and J by 7 bases, with 10 bases between. CDR3 length: 14 residues. Germline V gives CDR1 KGHSH, CDR2 LQKENI. The CDR3 nucleotides are TGTGCCAGCTCACCTAGCAGGGGCAATTCACCCCTCCACTTT. Protein product: CASSPSRGNSPLHF.

V gene TRBV5-1 combines with J gene TRBJ1-2; D is possibly TRBD1 (5 bases). Germline V gene data show CDR1 as SGHRS and CDR2 as YFSETQ. This CDR3 is built from 15 residues. V lost 0 bases to trimming and J lost 4 bases, with 13 bases between them. The CDR3 loop is CASSLVPSGGYGYTF. DNA of the CDR3: TGCGCCAGCAGCTTGGTTCCTAGCGGGGGCTATGGCTACACCTTC.

About this clone itself: A junction boundary mismatches the germline segment, possibly from a read error. The V gene is TRBV2, the J gene TRBJ2-5; D is unclear. The CDR3 has 10 amino acids. The germline V gene encodes CDR1 SNHLY and CDR2 FYNNEI. CDR3 amino acids: CASKRVLWYF. CDR3 in DNA: TGTGCAAGCAAACGGGTATTATGGTACTTC.

V and J are TRBV3-1 (or the pseudogene TRBV3-2) and TRBJ2-1, with unresolved D. V was trimmed by 0 bases and J by 5 bases, leaving 8 bases between them. The CDR3 extends over 14 amino acids. The germline CDR1 and CDR2 sequences are LGHDT and YNNKEL (reference sequence). The DNA of the CDR3 is TGTGCCAGCAGCCAAGACGCCCCCGACAATGAGCAGTTCTTC. It translates to CASSQDAPDNEQFF.